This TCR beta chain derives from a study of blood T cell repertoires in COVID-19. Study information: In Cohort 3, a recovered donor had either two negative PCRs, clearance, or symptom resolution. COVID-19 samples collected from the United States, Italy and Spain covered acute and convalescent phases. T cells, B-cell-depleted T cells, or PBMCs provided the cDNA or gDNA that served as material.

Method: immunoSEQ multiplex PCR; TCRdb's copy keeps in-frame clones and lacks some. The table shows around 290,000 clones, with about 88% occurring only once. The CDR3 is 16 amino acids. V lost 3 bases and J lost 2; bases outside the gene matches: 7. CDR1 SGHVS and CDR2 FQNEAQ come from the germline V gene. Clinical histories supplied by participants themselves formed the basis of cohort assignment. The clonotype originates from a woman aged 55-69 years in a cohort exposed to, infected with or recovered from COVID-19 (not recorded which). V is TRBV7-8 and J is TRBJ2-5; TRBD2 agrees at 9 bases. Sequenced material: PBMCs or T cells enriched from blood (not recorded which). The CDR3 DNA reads TGTGCCAGCAGCTTTACTAGCGGGCGAGGACAAGAGACCCAGTACTTC. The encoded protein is CASSFTSGRGQETQYF.